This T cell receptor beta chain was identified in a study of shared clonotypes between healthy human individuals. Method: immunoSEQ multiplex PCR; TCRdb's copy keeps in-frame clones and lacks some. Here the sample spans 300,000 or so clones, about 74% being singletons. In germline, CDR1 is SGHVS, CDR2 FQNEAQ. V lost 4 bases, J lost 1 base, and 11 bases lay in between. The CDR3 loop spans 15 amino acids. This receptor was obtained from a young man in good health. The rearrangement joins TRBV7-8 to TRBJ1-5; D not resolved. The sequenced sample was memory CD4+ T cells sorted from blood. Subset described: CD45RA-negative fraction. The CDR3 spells CASSWYTDSNQPQHF. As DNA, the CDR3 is TGTGCCAGCAGCTGGTACACGGACAGCAATCAGCCCCAGCATTTT.